This passage covers 2 T cell receptor beta chains from one sample sequenced in a study of OX40 agonist ivuxolimab in advanced cancers. Library generation was performed with the immunoSEQ multiplex PCR assay. TCRdb's version of the immuneACCESS table is confined to in-frame rearrangements and falls short of the full clone set. An unresolved V gene accounts for under half of the shortfall where checked; the remainder is of unknown origin. Present in this sample are 37,000 or so clones, around 86% of which were seen just once. The ten largest clonotypes hold 2% to 2.5% of the sample. The specimen comprised CD4+ or CD8+ T cells sorted from blood, sampled in a trial of the OX40 agonist ivuxolimab. The receptor set was obtained from an adult with an advanced solid tumor such as melanoma, head and neck, liver or kidney cancer.

This clone occurred once. The chain is built from TRBV18 and TRBJ1-5; no firm D call. Germline CDR1 reads KGHSH; CDR2 reads LQKENI. The CDR3 consists of 16 residues. The V gene lost 3 bases and the J gene lost 2 bases, with 14 bases spanning the gap. CDR3: CASSPKGGEGNQPQHF. The CDR3 DNA reads as TGTGCCAGCTCACCTAAGGGAGGCGAGGGCAATCAGCCCCAGCATTTT.

The gene calls are TRBV5-1 and TRBJ2-7, with 11 bases identical to TRBD1. The V segment lost 3 bases and the J segment 4 bases; nucleotides outside the gene matches: 6. The germline V gene encodes CDR1 SGHRS and CDR2 YFSETQ. This CDR3 region has 15 residues. CDR3 nucleotides: TGCGCCAGCAGCTCCGGGACAGGGGGATTTTACGAGCAGTACTTC. Amino acids: CASSSGTGGFYEQYF.